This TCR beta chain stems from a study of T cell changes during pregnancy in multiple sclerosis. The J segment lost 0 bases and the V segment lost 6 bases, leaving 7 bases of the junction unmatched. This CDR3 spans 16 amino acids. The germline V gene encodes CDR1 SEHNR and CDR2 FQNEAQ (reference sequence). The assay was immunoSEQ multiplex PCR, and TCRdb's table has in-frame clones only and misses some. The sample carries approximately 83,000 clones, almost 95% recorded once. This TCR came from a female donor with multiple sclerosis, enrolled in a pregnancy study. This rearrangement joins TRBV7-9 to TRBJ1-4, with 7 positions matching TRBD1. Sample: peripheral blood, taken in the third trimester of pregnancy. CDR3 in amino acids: CASSYKTGATNEKLFF. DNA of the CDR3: TGTGCCAGCAGTTACAAAACAGGGGCAACTAATGAAAAACTGTTTTTT.